Below are 15 T cell receptor beta chains sequenced from a single sample in a study of blood T cell repertoires in COVID-19. Generated by immunoSEQ multiplex PCR, the TCRdb table keeps only in-frame clones and is missing some. The sample includes 100,000 or so clones, 60% to 80% of them seen just once. Input material: peripheral blood. The receptors were sampled from a man aged 60 to 69 with active or convalescent COVID-19.

This clone was detected a few times. The chain couples TRBV20-1 to TRBJ1-2, with a tentative D call TRBD1 (6 bases). Trimming pared 3 bases from V and 10 bases from J, leaving 12 bases between. Germline CDR1 and CDR2: DFQATT and SNEGSKA (reference sequence). The length of the CDR3 is 11 residues. The CDR3 nucleotides are TGCAGTGCTAGGGAAGACAGGACCTACACCTTC. Translated: CSAREDRTYTF.

The chain has TRBV28 and TRBJ2-1; TRBD1 might be the D (6 bases). Trimming took 3 bases from V and 3 from J, leaving 12 bases between them. The CDR3 has 15 amino acids. The germline CDR1 and CDR2 sequences are MDHEN and SYDVKM. The CDR3 region is CASSFRTDLYNEQFF. The CDR3 DNA sequence: TGTGCCAGCAGTTTTAGGACAGATCTCTACAATGAGCAGTTCTTC.

The chain joins TRBV3-1 (or the pseudogene TRBV3-2) to TRBJ2-7, with 14 bases matching TRBD2. V trimming: 8 bases; J trimming: 6 bases; junction bases outside the gene matches: 0. There are 12 residues in the CDR3. Germline CDR1 LGHDT, CDR2 YNNKEL (reference sequence). Written as DNA, the CDR3 is TGTGCCAGCGGGACTAGCGGGGGCGAGCAGTACTTC. It translates to CASGTSGGEQYF.

The V gene is TRBV27, the J gene TRBJ2-1, with 7 nucleotides matching TRBD2. Looked up from germline, CDR1 is MNHEY and CDR2 is SMNVEV (reference sequence). Trimming took 6 bases from V and 1 from J; bases not matched to a gene: 3. CDR3 length: 14 amino acids. DNA of the CDR3: TGTGCCAGCAGGCCTAGCGGATCCTACAATGAGCAGTTCTTC. Its protein product is CASRPSGSYNEQFF.

The V call is TRBV7-3, the J call TRBJ2-7; TRBD2 matches 7 bases. The CDR3 runs 14 residues. Germline values: CDR1 SGHTA, CDR2 FQGTGA. V lost 5 bases, J lost 3 bases, and 7 bases stayed unmatched. CDR3 bases: TGTGCCAGCAGCGAAGGGGCGGGAGACTACGAGCAGTACTTC. Its translation: CASSEGAGDYEQYF.

The chain employs TRBV15 and TRBJ2-7, with TRBD2 as a possible D gene (5 bases). V lost 3 bases, J lost 4 bases, and 13 bases lay in between. The CDR3 covers 14 residues. The germline gives CDR1 LNHNV, CDR2 YYDKDF (reference sequence). DNA for the CDR3: TGTGCCACCAGCAGGGAGCGGCTGACTTACGAGCAGTACTTC. Translation: CATSRERLTYEQYF. Using reference TRBV15 and TRBJ2-7 for the parts outside the CDR3, the full variable domain is DAMVIQNPRYQVTQFGKPVTLSCSQTLNHNVMYWYQQKSSQAPKLLFHYYDKDFNNEADTPDNFQSRRPNTSFCFLDIRSPGLGDTAMYLCATSRERLTYEQYFGPGTRLTVT.

The chain joins TRBV5-6 to TRBJ2-3; possibly TRBD2 for D (5 bases). The germline V and J ends were trimmed by 0 bases and 6 bases, with 14 bases remaining between them. The germline gives CDR1 SGHDT, CDR2 YYEEEE. The CDR3 has 15 residues. This CDR3 is CASSLAASTSDTQYF. The CDR3 DNA reads as TGTGCCAGCAGCTTGGCCGCTAGCACGTCGGATACGCAGTATTTT.

The V gene is TRBV7-2, the J gene TRBJ1-4; D is uncertain. V lost 3 bases to trimming and J lost 1 base, with 3 bases between them. The CDR3 runs to 13 residues. From germline, CDR1 is SGHTA and CDR2 FQGNSA. The CDR3 DNA is TGTGCCAGCAGCTTCCGAACTAATGAAAAACTGTTTTTT. Its protein product is CASSFRTNEKLFF.

The chain joins TRBV3-1 (or the pseudogene TRBV3-2) to TRBJ1-6, with no clear D. The CDR3 consists of 12 residues. Per germline, CDR1 LGHDT and CDR2 YNNKEL (reference sequence). Trimming removed 8 bases from V and 7 bases from J, with 9 bases in between. CDR3 in DNA: TGTGCCAGCGGTCGAGCAAATTCACCCCTCCACTTT. Its protein is CASGRANSPLHF.

This sequence joins TRBV7-2 and TRBJ2-1, with 7 bases identical to TRBD2. The V gene's germline CDR1 is SGHTA and CDR2 FQGNSA. J was trimmed by 7 bases and V by 3 bases; bases with no gene match: 6. The CDR3 runs to 14 residues. CDR3 in DNA: TGTGCCAGCAGCTTTTCCCCGGGGGGAAATGAGCAGTTCTTC. This encodes CASSFSPGGNEQFF.

This rearrangement joins TRBV28 to TRBJ1-1, with 7 bases matching TRBD1. Germline CDR1 MDHEN, CDR2 SYDVKM. V trimming: 3 bases; J trimming: 7 bases; junction bases outside the gene matches: 8. The CDR3 contains 14 residues. The CDR3 DNA is TGTGCCAGCAGTTTCCCAAACAGGGGCGGTGAAGCTTTCTTT. Translated: CASSFPNRGGEAFF.

V usage is TRBV7-6 and J usage is TRBJ2-1, with TRBD2 identical over 10 bases. The germline gives CDR1 SGHVS, CDR2 FNYEAQ. This CDR3 has 16 residues. The junction had 5 bases not matched to a gene; V was cut back by 0 bases and J by 6 bases. This CDR3 reads CASSLAGSGRANEQFF. In nucleotides, the CDR3 is TGTGCCAGCAGCTTAGCGGGCAGCGGGAGGGCCAATGAGCAGTTCTTC.

The chain employs TRBV5-1 and TRBJ2-5, with a possible D match to TRBD1 (6 bases). V gave up 3 bases and J gave up 1 base, with 10 bases separating them. The CDR3 is made up of 14 amino acids. CDR1 is SGHRS, CDR2 YFSETQ, per germline. In nucleotides, the CDR3 is TGCGCCAGCAGCTCACAGGGACCCCAAGAGACCCAGTACTTC. Translation gives CASSSQGPQETQYF.

The rearrangement joins TRBV27 to TRBJ2-3; D may be TRBD1 (6 bases). The CDR3 covers 13 residues. V was cut by 6 bases and J by 3 bases, with 10 bases left in between. CDR1 and CDR2 from the germline V gene are MNHEY and SMNVEV (reference sequence). CDR3 sequence reads: CASRPRGTDTQYF. DNA for the CDR3: TGTGCCAGCAGGCCGAGGGGGACAGATACGCAGTATTTT.

The chain recombines TRBV4-1 with TRBJ1-5, with D unresolved. The CDR3 sequence is 13 residues long. From germline, CDR1 is MGHRA and CDR2 YSYEKL. Trimming removed 1 base at V and 5 bases at J, with 6 bases between. CDR3 region: CASSQGGDQPQHF. CDR3 in DNA: TGCGCCAGCAGCCAAGGAGGTGATCAGCCCCAGCATTTT.